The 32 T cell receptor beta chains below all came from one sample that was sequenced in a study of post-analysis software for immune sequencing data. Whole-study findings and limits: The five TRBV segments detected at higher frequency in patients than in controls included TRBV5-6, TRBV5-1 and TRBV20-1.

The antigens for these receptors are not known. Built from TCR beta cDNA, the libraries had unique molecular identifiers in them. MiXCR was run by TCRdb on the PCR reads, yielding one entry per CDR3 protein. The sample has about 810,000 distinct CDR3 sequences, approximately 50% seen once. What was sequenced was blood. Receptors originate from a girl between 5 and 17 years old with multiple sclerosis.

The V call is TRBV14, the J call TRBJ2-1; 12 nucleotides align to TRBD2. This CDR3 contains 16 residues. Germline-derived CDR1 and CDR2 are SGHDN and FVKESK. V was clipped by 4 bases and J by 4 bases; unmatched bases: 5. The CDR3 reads CASSPTSGRGYNEQFF. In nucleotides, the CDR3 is TGTGCCAGCAGCCCGACTAGCGGGAGAGGATACAATGAGCAGTTCTTC. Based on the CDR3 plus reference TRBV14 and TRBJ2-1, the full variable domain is EAGVTQFPSHSVIEKGQTVTLRCDPISGHDNLYWYRRVMGKEIKFLLHFVKESKQDESGMPNNRFLAERTGGTYSTLKVQPAELEDSGVYFCASSPTSGRGYNEQFFGPGTRLTVL.

DNA of the CDR3: TGTGCCAGCAGCCCACCTAGACGCGGTTGGGCAGATACGCAGTATTTT. It specifies CASSPPRRGWADTQYF. The chain carries TRBV7-2 and TRBJ2-3; D remains ambiguous. The CDR3 contains 16 residues. The V end lost 5 bases, the J end lost 4 bases, and 19 bases lay between the germline ends. Germline V gives CDR1 SGHTA, CDR2 FQGNSA. The variable domain in full, with the rest retrieved from reference TRBV7-2 and TRBJ2-3, is GAGVSQSPSNKVTEKGKDVELRCDPISGHTALYWYRQSLGQGLEFLIYFQGNSAPDKSGLPSDRFSAERTGGSVSTLTIQRTQQEDSAVYLCASSPPRRGWADTQYFGPGTRLTVL.

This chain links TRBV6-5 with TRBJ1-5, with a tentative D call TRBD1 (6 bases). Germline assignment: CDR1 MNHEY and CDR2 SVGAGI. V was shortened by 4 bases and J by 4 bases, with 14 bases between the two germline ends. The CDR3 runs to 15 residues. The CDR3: CASSSAQGYNQPQHF. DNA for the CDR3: TGTGCCAGCAGTTCGGCACAGGGCTATAATCAGCCCCAGCATTTT.

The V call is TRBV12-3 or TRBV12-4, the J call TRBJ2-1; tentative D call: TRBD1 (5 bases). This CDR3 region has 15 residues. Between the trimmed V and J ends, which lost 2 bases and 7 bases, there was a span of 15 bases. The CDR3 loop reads CASSLMGPFGNEQFF. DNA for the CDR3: TGTGCCAGCAGTTTAATGGGGCCCTTCGGGAATGAGCAGTTCTTC.

The CDR3 spells CASSSIEQYF. CDR3 DNA sequence: TGCGCCAGCAGCTCTATCGAGCAGTACTTC. This chain uses TRBV5-1 with TRBJ2-7; D is unclear. The CDR3 runs to 10 residues. Per germline, CDR1 SGHRS and CDR2 YFSETQ. V was shortened by 3 bases and J by 6 bases, with 4 bases between the two germline ends.

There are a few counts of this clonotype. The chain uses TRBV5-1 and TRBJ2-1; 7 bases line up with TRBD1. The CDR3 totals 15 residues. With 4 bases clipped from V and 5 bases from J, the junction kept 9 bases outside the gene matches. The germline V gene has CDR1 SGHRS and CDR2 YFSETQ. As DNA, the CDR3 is TGCGCCAGCAGCCCCGCAGGGGGTTGGAACAATGAGCAGTTCTTC. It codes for CASSPAGGWNNEQFF.

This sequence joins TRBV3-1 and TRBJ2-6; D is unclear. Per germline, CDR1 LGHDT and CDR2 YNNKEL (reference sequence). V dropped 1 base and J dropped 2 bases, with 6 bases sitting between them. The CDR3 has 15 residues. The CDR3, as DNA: TGTGCCAGCAGCCAAGGACAACCTGGGGCCAACGTCCTGACTTTC. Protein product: CASSQGQPGANVLTF.

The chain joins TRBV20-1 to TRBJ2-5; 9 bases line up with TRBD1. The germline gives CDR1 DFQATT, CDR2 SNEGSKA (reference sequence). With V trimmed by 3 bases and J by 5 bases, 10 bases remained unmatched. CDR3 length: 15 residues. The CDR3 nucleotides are TGCAGTGCTAGGGCCGGGACAGGGCTTGGGGAGACCCAGTACTTC. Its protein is CSARAGTGLGETQYF.

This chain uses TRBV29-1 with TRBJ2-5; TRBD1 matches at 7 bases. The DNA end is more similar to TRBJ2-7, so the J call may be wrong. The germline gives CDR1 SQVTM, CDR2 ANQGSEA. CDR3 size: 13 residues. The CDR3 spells CSVEDRGLNEQYF. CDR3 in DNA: TGCAGCGTTGAAGACAGGGGGTTAAACGAGCAGTACTTC.

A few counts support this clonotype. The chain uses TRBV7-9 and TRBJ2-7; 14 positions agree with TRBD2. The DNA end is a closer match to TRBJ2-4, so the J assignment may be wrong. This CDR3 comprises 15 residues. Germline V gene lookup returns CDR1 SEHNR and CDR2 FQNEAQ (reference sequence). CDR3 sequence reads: CASRGTSGRSDIQYF. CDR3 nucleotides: TGTGCCAGCCGCGGGACTAGCGGGAGATCGGACATTCAGTACTTC.

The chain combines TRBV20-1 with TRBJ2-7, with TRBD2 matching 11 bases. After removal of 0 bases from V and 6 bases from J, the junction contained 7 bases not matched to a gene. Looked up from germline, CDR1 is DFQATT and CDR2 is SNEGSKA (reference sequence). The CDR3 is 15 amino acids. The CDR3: CSARDLLAGVFEQYF. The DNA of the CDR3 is TGCAGTGCTAGAGACCTACTAGCGGGAGTTTTCGAGCAGTACTTC.

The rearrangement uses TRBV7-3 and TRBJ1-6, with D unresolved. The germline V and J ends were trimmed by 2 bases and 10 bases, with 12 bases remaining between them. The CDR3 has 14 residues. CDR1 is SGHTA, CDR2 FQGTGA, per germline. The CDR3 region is CASSLGLGYSPLHF. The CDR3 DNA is TGTGCCAGCAGCTTAGGACTTGGGTACTCACCCCTCCACTTT.

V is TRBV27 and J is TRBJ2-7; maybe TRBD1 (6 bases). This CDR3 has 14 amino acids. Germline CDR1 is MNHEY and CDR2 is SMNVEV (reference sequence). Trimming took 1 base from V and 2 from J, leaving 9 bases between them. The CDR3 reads CASSLWGPTYEQYF. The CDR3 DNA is TGTGCCAGCAGTTTATGGGGGCCCACCTACGAGCAGTACTTC.

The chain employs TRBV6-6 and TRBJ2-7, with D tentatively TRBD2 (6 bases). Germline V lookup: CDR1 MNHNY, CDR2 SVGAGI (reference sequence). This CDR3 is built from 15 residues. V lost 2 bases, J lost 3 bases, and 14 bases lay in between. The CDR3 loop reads CASSYGPHSGYEQYF. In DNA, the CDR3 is TGTGCCAGCAGTTACGGGCCCCATAGCGGCTACGAGCAGTACTTC.

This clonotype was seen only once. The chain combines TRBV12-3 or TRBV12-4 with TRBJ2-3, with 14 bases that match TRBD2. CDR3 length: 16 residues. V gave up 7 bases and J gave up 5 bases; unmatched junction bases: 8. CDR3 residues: CASKRGGLAGVDTQYF. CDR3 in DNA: TGTGCCAGCAAACGTGGGGGACTAGCGGGGGTAGATACGCAGTATTTT.

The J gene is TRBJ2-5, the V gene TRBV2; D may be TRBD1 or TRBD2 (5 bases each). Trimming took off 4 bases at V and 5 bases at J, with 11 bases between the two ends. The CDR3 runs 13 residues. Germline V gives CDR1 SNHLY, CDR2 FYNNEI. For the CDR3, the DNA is TGTGCCAGCAGTGTCGAGGGGCGGGAGACCCAGTACTTC. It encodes CASSVEGRETQYF.

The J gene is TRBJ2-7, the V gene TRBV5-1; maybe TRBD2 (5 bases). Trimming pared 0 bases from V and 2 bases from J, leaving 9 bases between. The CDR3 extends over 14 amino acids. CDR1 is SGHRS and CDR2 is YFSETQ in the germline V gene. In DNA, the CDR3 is TGCGCCAGCAGCTTGGCCGGGGATCCCTACGAGCAGTACTTC. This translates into CASSLAGDPYEQYF.

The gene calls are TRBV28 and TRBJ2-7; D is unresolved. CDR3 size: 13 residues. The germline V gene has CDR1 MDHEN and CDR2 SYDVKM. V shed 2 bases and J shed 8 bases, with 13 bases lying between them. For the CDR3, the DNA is TGTGCCAGCAGTTTAGGGCTAAAAAACAAGCAGTACTTC. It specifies CASSLGLKNKQYF.

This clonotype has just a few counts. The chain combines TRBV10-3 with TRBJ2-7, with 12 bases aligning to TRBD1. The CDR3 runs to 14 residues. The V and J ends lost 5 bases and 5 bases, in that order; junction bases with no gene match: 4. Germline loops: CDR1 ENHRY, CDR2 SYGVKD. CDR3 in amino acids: CAISSGQGANEQYF. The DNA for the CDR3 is TGTGCCATCAGTTCGGGACAGGGGGCCAACGAGCAGTACTTC.

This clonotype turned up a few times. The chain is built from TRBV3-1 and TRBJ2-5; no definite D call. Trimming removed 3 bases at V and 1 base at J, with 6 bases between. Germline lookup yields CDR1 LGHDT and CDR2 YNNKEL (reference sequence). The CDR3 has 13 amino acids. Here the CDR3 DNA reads TGTGCCAGCAGCCAGGTAGCCCAAGAGACCCAGTACTTC. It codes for CASSQVAQETQYF.

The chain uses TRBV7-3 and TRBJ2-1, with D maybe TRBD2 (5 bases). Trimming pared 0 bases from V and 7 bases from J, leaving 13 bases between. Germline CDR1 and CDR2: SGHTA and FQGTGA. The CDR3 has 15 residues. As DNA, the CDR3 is TGTGCCAGCAGCTTAACGGGAGCACTGGTAAATGAGCAGTTCTTC. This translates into CASSLTGALVNEQFF. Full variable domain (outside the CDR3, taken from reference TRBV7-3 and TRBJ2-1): GAGVSQTPSNKVTEKGKYVELRCDPISGHTALYWYRQSLGQGPEFLIYFQGTGAADDSGLPNDRFFAVRPEGSVSTLKIQRTERGDSAVYLCASSLTGALVNEQFFGPGTRLTVL.

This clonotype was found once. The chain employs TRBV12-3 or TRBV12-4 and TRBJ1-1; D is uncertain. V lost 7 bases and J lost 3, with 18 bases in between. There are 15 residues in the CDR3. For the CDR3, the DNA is TGTGCCAGCAACATTGGGAGGCGGGTGGACACTGAAGCTTTCTTT. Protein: CASNIGRRVDTEAFF.

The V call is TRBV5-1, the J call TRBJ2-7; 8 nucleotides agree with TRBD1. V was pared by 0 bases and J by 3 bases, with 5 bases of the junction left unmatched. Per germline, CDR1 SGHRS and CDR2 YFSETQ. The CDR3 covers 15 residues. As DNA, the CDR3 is TGCGCCAGCAGCTTGGCCTTGACAGGGGACTACGAGCAGTACTTC. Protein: CASSLALTGDYEQYF.

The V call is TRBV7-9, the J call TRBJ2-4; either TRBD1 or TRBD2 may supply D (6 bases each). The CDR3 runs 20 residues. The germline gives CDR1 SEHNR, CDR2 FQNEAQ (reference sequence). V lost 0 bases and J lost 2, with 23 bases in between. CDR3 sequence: CASSLAGGWNRMATKNIQYF. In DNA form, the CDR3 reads TGTGCCAGCAGCTTAGCGGGGGGCTGGAACAGGATGGCTACCAAAAACATTCAGTACTTC.

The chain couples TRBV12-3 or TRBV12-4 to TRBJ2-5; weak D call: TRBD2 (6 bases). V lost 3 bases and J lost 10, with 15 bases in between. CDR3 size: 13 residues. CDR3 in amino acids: CASSLVLALFQYF. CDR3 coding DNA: TGTGCCAGCAGTTTGGTTCTAGCGCTTTTCCAGTACTTC.

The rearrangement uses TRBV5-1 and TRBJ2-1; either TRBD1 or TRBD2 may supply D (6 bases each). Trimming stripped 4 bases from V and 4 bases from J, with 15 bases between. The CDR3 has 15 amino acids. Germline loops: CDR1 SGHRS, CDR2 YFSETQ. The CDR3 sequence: CASSAGGQTYNEQFF. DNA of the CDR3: TGCGCCAGCAGCGCCGGGGGACAAACTTACAATGAGCAGTTCTTC.

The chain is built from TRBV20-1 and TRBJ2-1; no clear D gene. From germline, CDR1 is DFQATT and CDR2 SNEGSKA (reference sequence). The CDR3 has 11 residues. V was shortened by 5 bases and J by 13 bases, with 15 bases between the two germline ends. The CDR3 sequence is CSAASRVIQFF. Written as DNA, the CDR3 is TGCAGTGCTGCAAGTCGGGTGATTCAGTTCTTC.

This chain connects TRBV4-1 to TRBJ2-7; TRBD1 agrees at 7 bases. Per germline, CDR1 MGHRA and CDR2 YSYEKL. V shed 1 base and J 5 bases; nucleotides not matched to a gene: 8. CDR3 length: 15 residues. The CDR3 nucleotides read TGCGCCAGCAGCCAAGTCCCGGACAGGAGCGACGAGCAGTACTTC. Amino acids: CASSQVPDRSDEQYF.

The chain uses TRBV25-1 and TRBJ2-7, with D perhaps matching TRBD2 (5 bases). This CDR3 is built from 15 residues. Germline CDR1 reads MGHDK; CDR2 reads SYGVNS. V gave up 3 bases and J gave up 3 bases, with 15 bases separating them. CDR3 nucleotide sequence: TGTGCCAGCAGTGAGGCGGGCAGCAGTATCTACGAGCAGTACTTC. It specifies CASSEAGSSIYEQYF.

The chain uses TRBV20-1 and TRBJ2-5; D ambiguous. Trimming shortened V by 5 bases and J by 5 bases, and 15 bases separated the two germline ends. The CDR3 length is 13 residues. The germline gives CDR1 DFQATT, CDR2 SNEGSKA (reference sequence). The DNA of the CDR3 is TGCAGTGCTCGCTCGGTGGGCAGTGAGACCCAGTACTTC. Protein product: CSARSVGSETQYF.

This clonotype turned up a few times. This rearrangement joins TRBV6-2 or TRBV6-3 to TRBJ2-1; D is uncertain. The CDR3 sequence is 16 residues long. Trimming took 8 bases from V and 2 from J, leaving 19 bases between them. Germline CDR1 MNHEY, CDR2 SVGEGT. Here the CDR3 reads CASCSRALKAYNEQFF. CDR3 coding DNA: TGTGCCAGCTGTTCTCGAGCTCTTAAAGCCTACAATGAGCAGTTCTTC.

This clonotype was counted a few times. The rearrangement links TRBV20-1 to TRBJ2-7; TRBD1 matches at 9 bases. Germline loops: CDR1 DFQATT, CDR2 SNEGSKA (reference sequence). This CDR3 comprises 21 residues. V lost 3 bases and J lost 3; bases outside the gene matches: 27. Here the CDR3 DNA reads TGCAGTGCTAGGGCACAGGGGGCTTTCGATTTAGCGACTCCGAATTACTACGAGCAGTACTTC. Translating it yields CSARAQGAFDLATPNYYEQYF.